A selection of T cell receptor beta chains follows, all from one sample in a study of radiotherapy plus CTLA-4 blockade in lung cancer. Repertoires were generated with immunoSEQ multiplex PCR, while TCRdb's copy carries only in-frame clones and drops some. The sample lists around 71,000 clones, around 69% seen once, with roughly 15% in the top ten. The sequencing used peripheral blood, collected from a patient treated with radiotherapy plus ipilimumab. These receptors were collected from a human donor with non-small cell lung cancer whose response to radiotherapy plus ipilimumab could not be evaluated. Some clones in this sample may be carry-over from other donors' samples. CDR3s leave out the opening cysteine and the closing phenylalanine or tryptophan. Size values are once, few and many counts, or a class for expanded clones, and some rows have none.

clone_size	v_call	j_call	cdr3_aa
few	TRBV6-6	TRBJ1-2	ASSYRGNGYGYT
few	TRBV19	TRBJ2-1	ASSMRQGGGSPSGEQF
.	TRBV7-3	TRBJ1-2	ASGKGQLRYGYT
.	TRBV6-5	TRBJ2-7	ASSYFYSGGGEQY
.	TRBV29-1	TRBJ1-2	SEGDRTYGYT
.	TRBV7-9	TRBJ2-3	ASSLGSGGDTQY
once	TRBV20-1	TRBJ1-2	SAGGGIGYT
.	TRBV7-2	TRBJ1-2	ASSSGQGVGGYT
few	TRBV11-2	TRBJ2-5	ASSQRQGAHKTQY
.	TRBV19	TRBJ2-7	ASKAGSSYEQY
.	TRBV7-9	TRBJ2-6	ASSLGPGGSSGANVLT
.	TRBV19	TRBJ2-5	ASGGAGGPVAQY
.	TRBV10-3	TRBJ2-5	AISVGTSRDETQY
.	TRBV4-2	TRBJ2-2	ASSQDPSGEVGELF
few	TRBV18	TRBJ2-5	ASSPGYQETQY
few	TRBV28	TRBJ2-1	ASSFPRLRSSSYNEQF
.	TRBV5-1	TRBJ1-1	ASSLDRMNTEAF
.	TRBV9	TRBJ1-4	ASSVGPRLGEKLF
.	TRBV6-5	TRBJ1-2	ASTQGYYGYT
.	TRBV5-6	TRBJ2-1	ASTGWGGAYNEQF
.	TRBV2	TRBJ2-4	ASSVLRGATGAKNIQY
few	TRBV19	TRBJ1-6	ASSISGQSNSPLH
.	TRBV18	TRBJ1-3	ASSPQGSSGNTIY
.	TRBV28	TRBJ1-2	ASSLSAGEAGGYT
.	TRBV19	TRBJ2-3	ASSIYGYTDTQY
once	TRBV15	TRBJ1-1	ATSRDRGQGGAF
.	TRBV18	TRBJ1-2	ASSPEQGPYYGYT
.	TRBV29-1	TRBJ2-3	SVSGLIGGVDTQY
few	TRBV5-1	TRBJ1-2	ASSLIGEEAGYT
.	TRBV4-2	TRBJ2-3	ASSQEEGVTDTQY
once	TRBV7-2	TRBJ2-5	ASSRGREETQY
.	TRBV6-5	TRBJ1-2	ASSYSGTVINYGYT
.	TRBV2	TRBJ2-3	ATVTDSTDTQY
.	TRBV28	TRBJ1-1	ASSLEQGGNTEAF
.	TRBV7-9	TRBJ1-2	ASSLNGEGYGYT
.	TRBV15	TRBJ1-2	ATSRDRGWNYGYT
once	TRBV6-1	TRBJ1-4	ASSEPEGPKLEKLF
.	TRBV30	TRBJ1-2	AWSWAQVDLGYT
.	TRBV19	TRBJ1-5	ASSPPQPQH